This T cell receptor beta chain was obtained from a study of CXCR3-negative and CXCR3-positive naive CD8 T cells. Study-level points and caveats: The study found more hydrophobic TRB CDR3s in CXCR3-positive naive cells than in CXCR3-negative naive cells. Similar levels of surface CD5 were seen between naive subsets; TCR strength was inferred from TRB CDR3 properties.

This CDR3 is built from 16 residues. Germline V lookup: CDR1 SGHTA, CDR2 FQGNSA. Worth noting for this clonotype: Its specificity is unknown.

Naive CD8+ T cells were CD45RO-CCR7+CD27+CD95-. 5' RACE with UMI labels generated the TRB cDNA libraries. TCRdb reprocessed the 5' RACE reads; each CDR3 protein has one entry and no DNA is given. This repertoire comprises around 50,000 distinct CDR3 sequences; its ten largest clones make up around 0.5%. Sequences were obtained from naive CXCR3+ CD8+ T cells from blood. Subset: CD45RO-CCR7+CD27+CD95- naive CD8+ T cells expressing CXCR3 (TNR3+). This rearrangement joins TRBV7-2 to TRBJ2-3; TCRdb names TRBD2, which stays unverified in the absence of DNA. The receptor's source is a human donor in good health. Some clones in this sample may be carry-over from other donors' samples. The CDR3 protein is CASSPPGLAETDTQYF.